Presented here are 26 T cell receptor beta chains from one specimen sequenced in a study of blood T cell repertoires in COVID-19. Repertoires were generated with immunoSEQ multiplex PCR, while TCRdb's copy carries only in-frame clones and drops some. The sample holds some 150,000 clones, 80% to 90% seen once. The sequencing sample was made of peripheral blood. Receptor source: a man aged 35 to 55 with acute or convalescent COVID-19.

This chain joins TRBV7-2 and TRBJ1-5; possible D gene TRBD1, 6 bases. Trimming stripped 5 bases from V and 4 bases from J, with 15 bases between. There are 15 residues in the CDR3. The germline CDR1 and CDR2 sequences are SGHTA and FQGNSA. CDR3 residues: CASSASGGANQPQHF. CDR3 coding DNA: TGTGCCAGCAGCGCCTCGGGGGGGGCTAATCAGCCCCAGCATTTT. Full variable domain (missing parts from reference TRBV7-2 and TRBJ1-5): GAGVSQSPSNKVTEKGKDVELRCDPISGHTALYWYRQSLGQGLEFLIYFQGNSAPDKSGLPSDRFSAERTGGSVSTLTIQRTQQEDSAVYLCASSASGGANQPQHFGDGTRLSIL.

The J gene is TRBJ1-6, the V gene TRBV3-1 (or the pseudogene TRBV3-2); 7 bases align to TRBD1. Trimming cost V 8 bases and J 6 bases; bases outside gene matches: 13. The CDR3 is 16 residues long. Germline V gene data show CDR1 as LGHDT and CDR2 as YNNKEL (reference sequence). The DNA of the CDR3 is TGTGCCAGCTCCCCGAAACCCGGGACAGCTAATTCACCCCTCCACTTT. The encoded protein is CASSPKPGTANSPLHF.

V usage is TRBV3-1 (or the pseudogene TRBV3-2) and J usage is TRBJ1-2, with 8 bases lining up with TRBD1. The V segment lost 5 bases and the J segment 5 bases; nucleotides outside the gene matches: 4. This CDR3 contains 13 residues. CDR1 and CDR2 from the germline V gene are LGHDT and YNNKEL (reference sequence). In nucleotides, the CDR3 is TGTGCCAGCAGCGAGCAGGGGGCGTATGGCTACACCTTC. Protein: CASSEQGAYGYTF.

The gene calls are TRBV7-9 and TRBJ1-4; D is unresolved. Germline loops: CDR1 SEHNR, CDR2 FQNEAQ (reference sequence). The germline V and J ends were trimmed by 4 bases and 8 bases, with 11 bases remaining between them. This CDR3 spans 13 amino acids. The CDR3 DNA sequence: TGTGCCAGCAGCTCATACAGCATGGAAAAACTGTTTTTT. It is translated as CASSSYSMEKLFF. Supplemented by reference TRBV7-9 and TRBJ1-4, the full variable domain reads DTGVSQNPRHKITKRGQNVTFRCDPISEHNRLYWYRQTLGQGPEFLTYFQNEAQLEKSRLLSDRFSAERPKGSFSTLEIQRTEQGDSAMYLCASSSYSMEKLFFGSGTQLSVL.

V gene TRBV5-6 combines with J gene TRBJ2-1; 8 bases align to TRBD1. Germline assignment: CDR1 SGHDT and CDR2 YYEEEE. The V segment lost 4 bases and the J segment 2 bases; nucleotides outside the gene matches: 8. CDR3 length: 16 residues. CDR3 sequence: CASSVVGQVAYNEQFF. CDR3 DNA sequence: TGTGCCAGCAGCGTTGTGGGACAGGTGGCCTACAATGAGCAGTTCTTC.

The V gene is TRBV7-8, the J gene TRBJ1-2; perhaps TRBD1 as D (5 bases). Per germline, CDR1 SGHVS and CDR2 FQNEAQ. V lost 6 bases and J 0 bases, leaving 14 bases between the germline ends. The CDR3 has 15 amino acids. The CDR3 DNA is TGTGCCAGCAGTTTTCGACAGCTAGCTAACTATGGCTACACCTTC. Translating it yields CASSFRQLANYGYTF.

The J gene is TRBJ2-5, the V gene TRBV18, with 9 bases aligning to TRBD2. V lost 3 bases, J lost 5 bases, and 7 bases stayed unmatched. CDR3 size: 15 residues. Germline V gene lookup returns CDR1 KGHSH and CDR2 LQKENI. As DNA, the CDR3 is TGTGCCAGCTCACCCCGTAGCGGGGGCCAGGAGACCCAGTACTTC. Amino acids: CASSPRSGGQETQYF.

This clone was detected a few times. The chain couples TRBV6-6 to TRBJ1-6; D is unresolved. The CDR3 loop spans 17 amino acids. CDR1 is MNHNY and CDR2 is SVGAGI in the germline V gene (reference sequence). Trimming stripped 5 bases from V and 0 bases from J, with 14 bases between. Here the CDR3 reads CASSPTVLSSYNSPLHF. The DNA of the CDR3 is TGTGCCAGCAGTCCAACAGTCCTGAGCTCCTATAATTCACCCCTCCACTTT.

This chain's CDR3 is CASTQDDGRANVLTF. CDR3 sequence (DNA): TGTGCCAGCACCCAGGACGACGGGAGGGCCAACGTCCTGACTTTC. The chain uses TRBV9 and TRBJ2-6, with D perhaps TRBD2 (5 bases). Germline V gene lookup returns CDR1 SGDLS and CDR2 YYNGEE. V dropped 6 bases and J dropped 5 bases, with 15 bases sitting between them. The CDR3 spans 15 residues.

This clone appeared once. The gene calls are TRBV20-1 and TRBJ1-1; no definite D call. With 1 base removed from V and 11 bases from J, the gap between germline ends came to 8 bases. The CDR3 spans 10 residues. Germline V lookup: CDR1 DFQATT, CDR2 SNEGSKA (reference sequence). CDR3 DNA sequence: TGCAGTGCTAGAGGGCAGATGGCTTTCTTT. Translating gives CSARGQMAFF.

The CDR3 loop reads CASSLADRGISEAFF. The CDR3 bases are TGCGCCAGCAGCTTGGCGGACAGGGGGATCTCTGAAGCTTTCTTT. The genes are TRBV5-1 and TRBJ1-1, with 10 nucleotides matching TRBD1. The germline V gene has CDR1 SGHRS and CDR2 YFSETQ. The CDR3 loop spans 15 amino acids. Germline trimming cut 0 bases from V and 6 bases from J; bases unmatched to any gene: 5.

The chain links TRBV29-1 to TRBJ1-2; 7 bases are a match to TRBD1. The ends lost 4 bases at V and 6 bases at J; junction bases unmatched: 8. The CDR3 length is 13 residues. The germline CDR1 and CDR2 sequences are SQVTM and ANQGSEA. Written as DNA, the CDR3 is TGCAGCGTTGCCCTACGACAGGGCAATGGCTACACCTTC. Translating it yields CSVALRQGNGYTF.

The chain has TRBV5-4 and TRBJ1-1; weak D call: TRBD1 (6 bases). The V gene's germline CDR1 is SGHNT and CDR2 YYREEE (reference sequence). The CDR3 loop spans 12 amino acids. Trimming left V 9 bases short and J 1 base short, with 10 bases between. The CDR3 bases are TGTGCCACCAAACAGGGGAACACTGAAGCTTTCTTT. Amino acid sequence: CATKQGNTEAFF.

The chain carries TRBV18 and TRBJ1-2; TRBD1 is a possible D gene (5 bases). The CDR3 is made up of 14 amino acids. Trimming cost V 2 bases and J 6 bases, with 13 bases left between them. CDR1 is KGHSH and CDR2 is LQKENI in the germline V gene. The CDR3 DNA follows: TGTGCCAGCTCACCAGGGACTAAGGAGAATGGCTACACCTTC. Protein product: CASSPGTKENGYTF.

This clone is a singleton in its sample. This chain joins TRBV7-8 and TRBJ1-5; D may be TRBD1 (5 bases). Germline V CDR1 and CDR2: SGHVS, FQNEAQ. CDR3 length: 15 amino acids. Trimming took 5 bases from V and 2 from J, leaving 13 bases between them. CDR3 sequence: CASSPWGGGNQPQHF. CDR3 in DNA: TGTGCCAGCAGCCCGTGGGGGGGAGGCAATCAGCCCCAGCATTTT.

V and J are TRBV28 and TRBJ1-5, with 9 nucleotides matching TRBD1. Germline V gene data show CDR1 as MDHEN and CDR2 as SYDVKM. V gave up 1 base and J gave up 0 bases; unmatched junction bases: 7. This CDR3 has 18 amino acids. CDR3 residues: CASSLYWTGENSNQPQHF. The CDR3 nucleotides are TGTGCCAGCAGTTTATACTGGACAGGGGAGAATAGCAATCAGCCCCAGCATTTT.

The chain has TRBV2 and TRBJ1-6; 7 positions agree with TRBD1. Germline V gene data show CDR1 as SNHLY and CDR2 as FYNNEI. The ends lost 1 base at V and 8 bases at J; junction bases unmatched: 5. The CDR3 contains 15 residues. The CDR3 reads CASSEETGNDSPLHF. The CDR3 DNA is TGTGCCAGCAGTGAAGAGACAGGGAATGATTCACCCCTCCACTTT.

The chain joins TRBV6-5 to TRBJ1-1; D call uncertain. The length of the CDR3 is 12 residues. Germline CDR1 MNHEY, CDR2 SVGAGI. V was pared by 6 bases and J by 0 bases, with 5 bases between. CDR3 bases: TGTGCCAGCAGACCTATGAACACTGAAGCTTTCTTT. Encoded protein: CASRPMNTEAFF.

V usage is TRBV5-4 and J usage is TRBJ1-1, with 8 bases matching TRBD1. The CDR3 is 13 residues long. Germline V gives CDR1 SGHNT, CDR2 YYREEE (reference sequence). Trimming removed 7 bases from V and 6 bases from J; junction bases left unmatched: 8. CDR3 sequence reads: CASENQGAAEAFF. The DNA for the CDR3 is TGTGCCAGCGAAAACCAGGGGGCGGCTGAAGCTTTCTTT.

The chain is built from TRBV18 and TRBJ1-5; D not resolved. Germline V gives CDR1 KGHSH, CDR2 LQKENI. The CDR3 length is 15 residues. Trimming removed 3 bases from V and 5 bases from J, with 14 bases in between. CDR3 nucleotides: TGTGCCAGCTCACCCTTATCAGGCCCCGATCAGCCCCAGCATTTT. Translated, it gives CASSPLSGPDQPQHF.

This chain joins TRBV18 and TRBJ2-1, with 8 positions matching TRBD1. The CDR3 extends over 15 amino acids. The V and J ends lost 3 bases and 0 bases, in that order; junction bases with no gene match: 1. CDR1 and CDR2 from the germline V gene are KGHSH and LQKENI. The CDR3 is CASSPTGGSYNEQFF. DNA for the CDR3: TGTGCCAGCTCACCTACAGGGGGCTCCTACAATGAGCAGTTCTTC.

V is TRBV18 and J is TRBJ1-3; 11 nucleotides agree with TRBD1. CDR1 KGHSH and CDR2 LQKENI come from the germline V gene. This CDR3 spans 16 amino acids. V was pared by 7 bases and J by 0 bases, with 5 bases of the junction left unmatched. The CDR3 DNA sequence: TGTGCCAGCTGTTACGGGACAGGGGGCTCTGGAAACACCATATATTTT. It yields the protein CASCYGTGGSGNTIYF.

The chain employs TRBV11-2 and TRBJ2-1; D is uncertain. Germline V lookup: CDR1 SGHAT, CDR2 FQNNGV. V lost 2 bases to trimming and J lost 2 bases, with 7 bases between them. The CDR3 is 14 amino acids. CDR3 protein: CASSLTTAYNEQFF. In DNA, the CDR3 is TGTGCCAGCAGCTTAACTACGGCCTACAATGAGCAGTTCTTC.

The rearrangement joins TRBV5-5 to TRBJ2-2, with TRBD1 matching over 9 bases. Trimming cost V 4 bases and J 7 bases; bases outside gene matches: 8. There are 15 residues in the CDR3. CDR1 is SGHKS and CDR2 is YYEKEE in the germline V gene (reference sequence). This chain's CDR3 is CASSAGQGSHGELFF. CDR3 DNA sequence: TGTGCCAGCAGCGCAGGACAGGGGTCCCACGGGGAGCTGTTTTTT.

This chain joins TRBV11-2 and TRBJ2-7; 11 bases agree with TRBD1. CDR1 and CDR2 from the germline V gene are SGHAT and FQNNGV. Germline trimming cut 5 bases from V and 3 bases from J; bases unmatched to any gene: 6. The CDR3 runs to 15 residues. CDR3 residues: CASSPPDRGRYEQYF. CDR3 sequence (DNA): TGTGCCAGCAGCCCCCCGGACAGGGGGCGCTACGAGCAGTACTTC.

This chain joins TRBV19 and TRBJ2-2; no clear D gene. V lost 4 bases and J 2 bases, leaving 26 bases between the germline ends. Germline V CDR1 and CDR2: LNHDA, SQIVND (reference sequence). CDR3 length equals 20 residues. The DNA of the CDR3 is TGTGCCAGTAGTACCCCAGCCCCGATGAGTGGATTACTAAACACCGGGGAGCTGTTTTTT. This codes for CASSTPAPMSGLLNTGELFF.